What follows describes a single T cell receptor (beta chain). These data are taken from a study of CD8 T cells in Susac syndrome. Sequencing of TCR beta, carried out with a high-throughput approach, was applied to CD8+ and CD4+ T cells from the blood. TEMRA cells were FACS-enriched, while CD8+ and CD4+ T cells were negatively isolated. Reverse transcription of roughly 0.45 to 1 ug RNA used random hexamers. One entry per CDR3 protein results from TCRdb running MiXCR on the immunoSEQ multiplex PCR reads. The sample lists about 200,000 distinct CDR3 sequences, about 90% occurring once. The sample was CD8+ T cells from PBMCs. The clonotype comes from a human donor with multiple sclerosis.

The CDR3 spells CSAPNAGDPFPYSNQPQHF. The CDR3 nucleotides are TGCAGTGCTCCGAATGCAGGGGACCCTTTTCCTTATAGCAATCAGCCCCAGCATTTT. The chain links TRBV20-1 to TRBJ1-5; tentative D call: TRBD1 (6 bases). V lost 5 bases, J lost 0 bases, and 26 bases lay in between. The CDR3 sequence is 19 residues long. Germline V CDR1 and CDR2: DFQATT, SNEGSKA (reference sequence).